The TCR beta chain described here comes from a study of T cells after yellow fever vaccination. The study's findings and limits: Reappearance after the booster was seen for most primary-vaccination clones, at approximately 97% CD4 and 80% to 90% CD8.

This clonotype was counted many times. Its antigen is currently unknown. V shed 3 bases, J shed 4 bases, and the junction held 10 bases outside the gene matches. The germline CDR1 and CDR2 sequences are SGDLS and YYNGEE. This CDR3 region has 16 residues. TCRdb itself ran the 5' RACE reads through MiXCR, one entry per CDR3 protein. Of 300,000 to 400,000 distinct CDR3 sequences in the sample, around 11% are singletons; the top ten hold about 3.3%. The starting material was CD4+ T cells sorted from PBMCs, obtained 45 days after the yellow fever booster vaccination. The rearrangement links TRBV9 to TRBJ2-5, with 9 bases fitting TRBD2. The receptor comes from a man aged 18 to 30 who received the YFV17D yellow fever vaccine. CDR3 in amino acids: CASSAAALRGGETQYF. The CDR3 DNA sequence: TGTGCCAGCAGCGCTGCGGCGTTGCGGGGGGGAGAGACCCAGTACTTC.